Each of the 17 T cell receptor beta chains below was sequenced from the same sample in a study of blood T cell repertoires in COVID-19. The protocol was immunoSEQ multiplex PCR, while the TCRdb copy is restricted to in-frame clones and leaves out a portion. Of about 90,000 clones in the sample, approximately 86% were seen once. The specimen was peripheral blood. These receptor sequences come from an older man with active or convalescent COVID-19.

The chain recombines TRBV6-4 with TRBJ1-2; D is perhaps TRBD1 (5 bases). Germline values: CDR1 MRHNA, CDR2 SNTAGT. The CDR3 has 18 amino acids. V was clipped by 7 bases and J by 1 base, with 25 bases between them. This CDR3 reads CASMKKLDKETLNYGYTF. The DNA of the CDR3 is TGTGCCAGCATGAAGAAATTGGACAAAGAGACCCTTAACTATGGCTACACCTTC.

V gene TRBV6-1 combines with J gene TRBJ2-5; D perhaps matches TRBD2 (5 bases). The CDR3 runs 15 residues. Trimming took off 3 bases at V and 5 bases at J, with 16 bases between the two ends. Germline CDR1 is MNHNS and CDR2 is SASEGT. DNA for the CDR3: TGTGCCAGCAGTGACCCCCTCGGGGTCTTGGAGACCCAGTACTTC. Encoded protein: CASSDPLGVLETQYF.

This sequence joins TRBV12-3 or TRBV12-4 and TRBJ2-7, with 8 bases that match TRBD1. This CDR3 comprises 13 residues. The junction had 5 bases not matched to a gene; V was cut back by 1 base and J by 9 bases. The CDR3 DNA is TGTGCCAGCAGTTTAGGACAGGGGTCGGGGCAGTACTTC. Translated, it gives CASSLGQGSGQYF.

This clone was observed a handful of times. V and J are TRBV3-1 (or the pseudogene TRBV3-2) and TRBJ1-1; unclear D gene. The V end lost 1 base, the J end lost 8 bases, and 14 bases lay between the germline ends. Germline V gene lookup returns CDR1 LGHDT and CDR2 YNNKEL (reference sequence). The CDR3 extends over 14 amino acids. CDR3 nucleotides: TGTGCCAGCAGCCAAGCGCAAGGGAGGACCGAAGCTTTCTTT. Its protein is CASSQAQGRTEAFF.

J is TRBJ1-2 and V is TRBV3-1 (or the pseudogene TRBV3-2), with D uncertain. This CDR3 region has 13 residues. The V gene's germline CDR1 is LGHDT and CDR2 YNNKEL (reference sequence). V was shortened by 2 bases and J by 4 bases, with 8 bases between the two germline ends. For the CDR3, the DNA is TGTGCCAGCAGCCAATCACAGAGCTATGGCTACACCTTC. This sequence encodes CASSQSQSYGYTF.

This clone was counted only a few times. The CDR3 DNA is TGTGCCAGCAGCGTTGACACAGGGACCACCGGGGAGCTGTTTTTT. Amino acids: CASSVDTGTTGELFF. The chain is built from TRBV5-5 and TRBJ2-2, with D perhaps matching TRBD1 (6 bases). Trimming stripped 4 bases from V and 4 bases from J, with 14 bases between. The V gene's germline CDR1 is SGHKS and CDR2 YYEKEE (reference sequence). The CDR3 is 15 residues long.

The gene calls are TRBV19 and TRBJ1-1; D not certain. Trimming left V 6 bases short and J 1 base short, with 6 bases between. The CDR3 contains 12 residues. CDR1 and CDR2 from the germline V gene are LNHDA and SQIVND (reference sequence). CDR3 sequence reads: CASRGANTEAFF. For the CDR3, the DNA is TGTGCCAGTAGGGGCGCGAACACTGAAGCTTTCTTT. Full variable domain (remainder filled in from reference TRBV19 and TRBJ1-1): DGGITQSPKYLFRKEGQNVTLSCEQNLNHDAMYWYRQDPGQGLRLIYYSQIVNDFQKGDIAEGYSVSREKKESFPLTVTSAQKNPTAFYLCASRGANTEAFFGQGTRLTVV.

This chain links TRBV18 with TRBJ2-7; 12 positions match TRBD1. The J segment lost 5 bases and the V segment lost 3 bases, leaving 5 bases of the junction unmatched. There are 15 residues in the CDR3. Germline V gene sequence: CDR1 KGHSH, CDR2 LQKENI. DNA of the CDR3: TGTGCCAGCTCACCGACCGGGACAGGGGGCAACGAGCAGTACTTC. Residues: CASSPTGTGGNEQYF.

The CDR3 loop reads CASSILAATGELFF. DNA for the CDR3: TGTGCCAGTAGTATCTTAGCGGCCACCGGGGAGCTGTTTTTT. The chain uses TRBV19 and TRBJ2-2, with D possibly matching TRBD2 (6 bases). The ends were cut back, 3 bases at V and 4 bases at J, with 9 bases in the middle. CDR1 is LNHDA, CDR2 SQIVND, per germline (reference sequence). This CDR3 contains 14 residues.

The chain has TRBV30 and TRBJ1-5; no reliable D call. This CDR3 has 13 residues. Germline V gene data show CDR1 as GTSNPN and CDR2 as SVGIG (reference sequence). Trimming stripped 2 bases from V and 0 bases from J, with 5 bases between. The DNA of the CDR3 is TGTGCCTGGAGTAGCGATAGCAATCAGCCCCAGCATTTT. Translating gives CAWSSDSNQPQHF.

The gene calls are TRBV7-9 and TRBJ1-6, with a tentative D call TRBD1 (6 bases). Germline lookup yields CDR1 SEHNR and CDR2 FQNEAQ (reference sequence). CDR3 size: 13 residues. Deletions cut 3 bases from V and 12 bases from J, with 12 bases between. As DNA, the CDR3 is TGTGCCAGCAGCTTGGAGGGGGGGATACCCCTCCACTTT. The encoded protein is CASSLEGGIPLHF.

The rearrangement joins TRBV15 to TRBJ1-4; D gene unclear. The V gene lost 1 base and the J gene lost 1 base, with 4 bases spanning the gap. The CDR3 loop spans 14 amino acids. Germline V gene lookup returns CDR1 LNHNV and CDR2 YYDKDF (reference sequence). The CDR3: CATSRGETNEKLFF. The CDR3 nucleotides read TGTGCCACCAGCAGAGGAGAAACTAATGAAAAACTGTTTTTT.

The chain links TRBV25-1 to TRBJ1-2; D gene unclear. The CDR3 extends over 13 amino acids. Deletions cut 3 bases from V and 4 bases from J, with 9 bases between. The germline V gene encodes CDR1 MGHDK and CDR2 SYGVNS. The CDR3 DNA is TGTGCCAGCAGTGACCGACATGGCTATGGCTACACCTTC. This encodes CASSDRHGYGYTF.

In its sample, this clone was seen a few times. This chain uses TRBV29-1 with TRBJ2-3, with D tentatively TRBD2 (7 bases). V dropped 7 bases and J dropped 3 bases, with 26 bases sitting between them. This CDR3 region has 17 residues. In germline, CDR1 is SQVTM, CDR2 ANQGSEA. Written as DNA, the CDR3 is TGCAGCGCCGGAGACCTCGCGGGGGCTCGGAGTACAGATACGCAGTATTTT. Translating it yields CSAGDLAGARSTDTQYF.

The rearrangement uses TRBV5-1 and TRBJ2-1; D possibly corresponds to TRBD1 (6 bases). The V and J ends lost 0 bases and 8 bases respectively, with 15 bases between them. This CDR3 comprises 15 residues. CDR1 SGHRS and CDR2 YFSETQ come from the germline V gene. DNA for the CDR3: TGCGCCAGCAGCTTGGGCCAGGGGAGTCCCTATGAGCAGTTCTTC. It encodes CASSLGQGSPYEQFF.

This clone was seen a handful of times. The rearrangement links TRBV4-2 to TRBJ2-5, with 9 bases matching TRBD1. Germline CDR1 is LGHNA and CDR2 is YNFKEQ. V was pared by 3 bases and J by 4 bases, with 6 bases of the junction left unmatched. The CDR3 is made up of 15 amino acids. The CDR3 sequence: CASSQQTGGGETQYF. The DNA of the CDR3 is TGTGCCAGCAGCCAGCAAACAGGGGGCGGAGAGACCCAGTACTTC.

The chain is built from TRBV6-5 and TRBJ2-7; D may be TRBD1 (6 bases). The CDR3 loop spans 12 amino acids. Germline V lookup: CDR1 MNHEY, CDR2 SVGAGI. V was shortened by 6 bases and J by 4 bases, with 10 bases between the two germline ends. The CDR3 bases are TGTGCCAGCAGCGGGACAAATTACGAGCAGTACTTC. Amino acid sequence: CASSGTNYEQYF.